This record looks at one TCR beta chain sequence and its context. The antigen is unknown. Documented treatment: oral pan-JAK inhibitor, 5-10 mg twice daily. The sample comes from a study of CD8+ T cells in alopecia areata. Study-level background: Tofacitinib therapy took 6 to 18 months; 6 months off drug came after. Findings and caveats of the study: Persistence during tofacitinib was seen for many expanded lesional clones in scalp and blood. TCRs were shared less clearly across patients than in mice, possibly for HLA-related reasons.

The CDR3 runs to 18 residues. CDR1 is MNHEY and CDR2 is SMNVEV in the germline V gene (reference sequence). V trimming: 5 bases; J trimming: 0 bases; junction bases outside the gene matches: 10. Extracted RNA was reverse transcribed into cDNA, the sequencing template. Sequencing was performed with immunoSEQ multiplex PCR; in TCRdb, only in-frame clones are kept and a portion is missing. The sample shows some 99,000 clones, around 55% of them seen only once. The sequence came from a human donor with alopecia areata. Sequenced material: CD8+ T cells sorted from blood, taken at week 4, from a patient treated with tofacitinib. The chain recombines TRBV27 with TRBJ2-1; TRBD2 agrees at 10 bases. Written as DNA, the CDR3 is TGTGCCAGCAGTCCTTTAGCGGGAGGTGTAACCTCCTACAATGAGCAGTTCTTC. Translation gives CASSPLAGGVTSYNEQFF.